These T cell receptor beta chains were read from a single sample in a study of T-cell memory formation after mild COVID-19. TCRdb passed the 5' RACE reads through MiXCR, listing each CDR3 protein once. The sample yields about 270,000 distinct CDR3 sequences, roughly 15% seen once. The sample comprised PBMCs or a T cell subset sorted from them (not recorded which). These receptors all come from a man aged 18 to 30 who had mild COVID-19 (a few samples of this study predate the infection). Cell type and time point are not known. Both conserved end residues are part of each CDR3. A D gene is named only where the DNA matches it firmly. Some rows have no size entry. The others give once, few or many, or a class for an expanded clone.

D gene	clone size	V gene	J gene	CDR3 protein	CDR3 DNA
.	few	TRBV9	TRBJ2-5	CASSVSQQETQYF	TGTGCCAGCAGCGTAAGCCAACAAGAGACCCAGTACTTC
.	few	TRBV18	TRBJ1-4	CASSPTTNEKLFF	TGTGCCAGCTCACCTACAACTAATGAAAAACTGTTTTTT
.	few	TRBV7-2	TRBJ2-7	CASSSFGTLRGEQYF	TGTGCCAGCAGCTCGTTCGGGACGTTAAGAGGAGAGCAGTACTTC
.	few	TRBV7-6	TRBJ2-1	CASSLGVGSMDEQFF	TGTGCCAGCAGCTTAGGGGTCGGGTCTATGGATGAGCAGTTCTTC
.	.	TRBV25-1	TRBJ1-2	CASSEYGRGVHYGYTF	TGTGCCAGCAGTGAATATGGGAGAGGGGTCCACTATGGCTACACCTTC
.	few	TRBV20-1	TRBJ1-1	CSASKGSTEAFF	TGCAGTGCTAGTAAGGGGAGCACTGAAGCTTTCTTT
TRBD2	many	TRBV20-1	TRBJ2-5	CSAISTSGAQETQYF	TGCAGTGCTATCTCGACTAGCGGGGCGCAAGAGACCCAGTACTTC
.	.	TRBV11-3	TRBJ2-2	CASSLAAGNTGELFF	TGTGCCAGCAGCTTAGCGGCGGGGAACACCGGGGAGCTGTTTTTT
.	few	TRBV7-3	TRBJ1-1	CASSPEVGYEAFF	TGTGCCAGCAGCCCCGAAGTCGGCTACGAAGCTTTCTTT
.	few	TRBV11-3	TRBJ1-1	CASSRAWNTEAFF	TGTGCCAGCAGCCGGGCGTGGAACACTGAAGCTTTCTTT
.	.	TRBV20-1	TRBJ2-5	CSAGSRDAGSQYF	TGCAGTGCTGGATCCCGGGACGCCGGGTCCCAGTACTTC
TRBD1	.	TRBV4-1	TRBJ2-1	CASSRSGQGYNEQFF	TGCGCCAGCAGCCGAAGCGGACAGGGGTACAATGAGCAGTTCTTC
TRBD2	.	TRBV6-2/TRBV6-3	TRBJ2-1	CASSPHSGGAGNEQFF	TGTGCCAGCAGCCCCCATAGCGGGGGGGCGGGGAATGAGCAGTTCTTC
.	few	TRBV24-1	TRBJ1-2	CATSEGNNYGYTF	TGTGCCACCAGTGAAGGGAATAACTATGGCTACACCTTC
TRBD1	few	TRBV9	TRBJ1-6	CASSPDRVRNSPLHF	TGTGCCAGCAGCCCCGACAGGGTGCGCAATTCACCCCTCCACTTT
.	few	TRBV20-1	TRBJ1-2	CSANRENYGYTF	TGCAGTGCTAACCGGGAAAACTATGGCTACACCTTC
.	few	TRBV7-2	TRBJ1-2	CASSFQYTPGSTYGYTF	TGTGCCAGCAGCTTCCAATACACCCCGGGGAGTACGTACGGCTACACCTTC
.	.	TRBV21-1	TRBJ2-5	CASTLGTTQETQYF	TGTGCCAGCACCCTGGGGACTACCCAAGAGACCCAGTACTTC
TRBD1	few	TRBV5-1	TRBJ2-3	CASSPDRGDTDTQYF	TGCGCCAGCAGCCCTGACAGGGGAGACACAGATACGCAGTATTTT
.	.	TRBV27	TRBJ1-2	CASSTRDAANYGYTF	TGTGCCAGCAGCACCCGGGACGCAGCTAACTATGGCTACACCTTC
TRBD1	.	TRBV27	TRBJ2-3	CASSLWAGGLGDTQYF	TGTGCCAGCAGTTTATGGGCAGGGGGTTTAGGAGATACGCAGTATTTT
TRBD1	.	TRBV7-9	TRBJ1-6	CASSWVTGSSYNSPLHF	TGTGCCAGCAGCTGGGTGACAGGGAGCTCCTATAATTCACCCCTCCACTTT
.	.	TRBV5-1	TRBJ1-6	CASRPLGGDPNSPLHF	TGCGCCAGCAGGCCGCTCGGGGGAGATCCCAATTCACCCCTCCACTTT
.	.	TRBV7-2	TRBJ2-7	CASSQGTSGYYEQYF	TGTGCCAGCAGCCAGGGGACATCCGGCTACTACGAGCAGTACTTC
TRBD1	few	TRBV7-7	TRBJ2-5	CASSSTGDLGTQYF	TGTGCTAGCAGCTCGACAGGGGATCTAGGGACCCAGTACTTC
TRBD1	few	TRBV6-1	TRBJ1-6	CASILLTGAYSPLHF	TGTGCCAGCATCCTTCTGACAGGGGCTTATTCACCCCTCCACTTT
TRBD1	few	TRBV3-1	TRBJ2-7	CASSQGDSYEQYF	TGTGCCAGCAGCCAAGGGGACAGCTACGAGCAGTACTTC
.	.	TRBV4-1	TRBJ2-7	CASSQEPKGLGWEQYF	TGCGCCAGCAGCCAAGAACCGAAGGGCCTCGGGTGGGAGCAGTACTTC
.	.	TRBV7-2	TRBJ1-6	CASSLRGSNSPLHF	TGTGCCAGCAGCTTAAGGGGCAGTAATTCACCCCTCCACTTT
.	many	TRBV5-1	TRBJ2-5	CASSWGLIQETQYF	TGCGCCAGCAGCTGGGGACTGATCCAAGAGACCCAGTACTTC
.	few	TRBV7-2	TRBJ1-2	CASSPAGDNYGYTF	TGTGCCAGCAGCCCCGCCGGGGACAACTATGGCTACACCTTC
.	many	TRBV4-2	TRBJ2-4	CASSQEDAKNIQYF	TGTGCCAGCAGCCAAGAGGACGCCAAAAACATTCAGTACTTC
TRBD2	many	TRBV12-3/TRBV12-4	TRBJ2-3	CASSLIAGGTDTQYF	TGTGCCAGCAGTTTAATAGCGGGGGGCACAGATACGCAGTATTTT
.	few	TRBV15	TRBJ2-7	CATSRNPSQQYF	TGTGCCACCAGCAGAAACCCCAGCCAGCAGTACTTC
.	many	TRBV9	TRBJ2-7	CASSVGQGLTYEQYF	TGTGCCAGCAGCGTAGGGCAGGGCTTAACCTACGAGCAGTACTTC
.	.	TRBV6-5	TRBJ1-3	CASTKWGSGNTIYF	TGTGCCAGCACCAAATGGGGCTCTGGAAACACCATATATTTT
.	few	TRBV19	TRBJ2-1	CASSEGSAEQFF	TGTGCCAGTAGTGAGGGGTCAGCTGAGCAGTTCTTC
.	few	TRBV7-3	TRBJ1-6	CASSLMENSPLHF	TGTGCCAGCAGCTTAATGGAGAATTCACCCCTCCACTTT
TRBD1	few	TRBV27	TRBJ2-2	CASRGGGRVNTGELFF	TGTGCCAGCCGAGGGGGCGGCAGGGTTAACACCGGGGAGCTGTTTTTT
.	few	TRBV11-2	TRBJ2-3	CASSLGGNTQYF	TGTGCCAGCAGCTTAGGAGGGAATACGCAGTATTTT
TRBD2	.	TRBV5-4	TRBJ2-1	CASSRGGLGNEQFF	TGTGCCAGCAGCCGGGGGGGGCTAGGCAATGAGCAGTTCTTC
.	.	TRBV10-1	TRBJ1-2	CASSESGSYGYTF	TGCGCCAGCAGTGAGTCCGGGAGCTATGGCTACACCTTC
.	few	TRBV5-6	TRBJ2-1	CASSPDSANEQFF	TGTGCCAGCAGCCCCGACTCCGCCAATGAGCAGTTCTTC
.	few	TRBV29-1	TRBJ2-5	CSVEGRDSRETQYF	TGCAGCGTTGAAGGCCGGGACTCTCGGGAGACCCAGTACTTC
TRBD1	few	TRBV9	TRBJ1-2	CASSAWTGRGYTF	TGTGCCAGCAGCGCTTGGACAGGGAGAGGCTACACCTTC
.	.	TRBV6-5	TRBJ2-5	CASSSRQGGGETQYF	TGTGCCAGCAGTTCCCGGCAGGGAGGGGGAGAGACCCAGTACTTC
.	few	TRBV4-3	TRBJ2-2	CASSKQEYSPGELFF	TGCGCCAGCAGCAAACAGGAGTATTCCCCCGGGGAGCTGTTTTTT
.	.	TRBV21-1	TRBJ2-3	CASSKKFEAGGLTDTQYF	TGTGCCAGCAGCAAAAAATTCGAGGCAGGGGGGCTCACAGATACGCAGTATTTT
.	few	TRBV5-1	TRBJ2-1	CASSLDGYSYNEQFF	TGCGCCAGCAGCTTGGATGGCTACTCCTACAATGAGCAGTTCTTC
TRBD1	few	TRBV4-2	TRBJ1-2	CASSPSQGTANYGYTF	TGTGCCAGCAGCCCCTCCCAGGGGACAGCTAACTATGGCTACACCTTC
TRBD2	many	TRBV6-2/TRBV6-3	TRBJ2-1	CASRRGGIDEQFF	TGTGCCAGCCGTCGGGGGGGTATTGATGAGCAGTTCTTC
.	many	TRBV12-3/TRBV12-4	TRBJ1-4	CASSAAGRRNEKLFF	TGTGCCAGCAGTGCCGCCGGACGTCGTAATGAAAAACTGTTTTTT
.	.	TRBV29-1	TRBJ2-1	CSARDAGWDEQFF	TGCAGCGCCCGGGACGCCGGGTGGGATGAGCAGTTCTTC
.	few	TRBV20-1	TRBJ1-5	CSARAPNQPQHF	TGCAGTGCTAGAGCCCCGAATCAGCCCCAGCATTTT
TRBD1	few	TRBV20-1	TRBJ2-5	CSATRTGVIETQYF	TGCAGTGCAACCCGGACAGGGGTGATAGAGACCCAGTACTTC
.	.	TRBV12-3/TRBV12-4	TRBJ1-2	CASRNRSYGYTF	TGTGCCAGCAGGAACAGGAGTTATGGCTACACCTTC